Below are 32 T cell receptor beta chains sequenced from a single sample in a study of blood T cell repertoires in COVID-19. Only in-frame clones appear in the TCRdb table, and some are missing; sequencing was by immunoSEQ multiplex PCR. The sample holds around 450,000 clones; nearly 90% are singletons and the top ten take under 2.5%. Input material: PBMCs or T cells enriched from blood (not recorded which). These receptors came from a woman between 18 and 29 years old with acute COVID-19.

The genes are TRBV25-1 and TRBJ1-1; D remains unclear. Between the trimmed V and J ends, which lost 6 bases and 2 bases, there was a span of 19 bases. Germline values: CDR1 MGHDK, CDR2 SYGVNS. The CDR3 is made up of 16 amino acids. This chain's CDR3 is CASREARYSVNTEAFF. CDR3 nucleotides: TGTGCCAGCAGGGAGGCGAGGTATAGTGTAAACACTGAAGCTTTCTTT.

The rearrangement joins TRBV4-1 to TRBJ1-1, with 7 nucleotides matching TRBD1. The germline gives CDR1 MGHRA, CDR2 YSYEKL. Trimming removed 1 base from V and 8 bases from J; junction bases left unmatched: 13. This CDR3 has 16 residues. The CDR3 coding sequence is TGCGCCAGCAGCCAAGTATACACCACAGGGGCGAAGGAAGCTTTCTTT. This gives the protein CASSQVYTTGAKEAFF.

The CDR3 bases are TGTGCCACCAGGTTCGGTTACGAGCAGTACTTC. Translation: CATRFGYEQYF. The chain employs TRBV27 and TRBJ2-7; no clear D. CDR3 length equals 11 residues. The germline CDR1 and CDR2 sequences are MNHEY and SMNVEV (reference sequence). V lost 10 bases and J lost 4, with 11 bases in between.

The rearrangement joins TRBV7-3 to TRBJ1-6; TRBD1 is a possible D gene (5 bases). The CDR3 has 14 residues. Trimming removed 5 bases at V and 7 bases at J, with 12 bases between. The germline CDR1 and CDR2 sequences are SGHTA and FQGTGA. The CDR3, as DNA: TGTGCCAGCAGCGCACAGGTCCAGAATTCACCCCTCCACTTT. Amino acids: CASSAQVQNSPLHF.

The genes are TRBV11-3 and TRBJ1-3, with no clear D. CDR1 SGHNT and CDR2 YENEEA come from the germline V gene. The CDR3 sequence is 13 residues long. V lost 0 bases, J lost 4 bases, and 4 bases lay in between. This chain's CDR3 is CASSLDGGNTIYF. CDR3 in DNA: TGTGCCAGCAGCTTAGATGGCGGAAACACCATATATTTT. The variable domain in full, with the rest retrieved from reference TRBV11-3 and TRBJ1-3, is EAGVVQSPRYKIIEKKQPVAFWCNPISGHNTLYWYLQNLGQGPELLIRYENEEAVDDSQLPKDRFSAERLKGVDSTLKIQPAELGDSAVYLCASSLDGGNTIYFGEGSWLTVV.

The chain combines TRBV12-1 with TRBJ2-1; the table's D call, TRBD1, has no DNA check behind it. TRBV12-1 is tagged as a pseudogene. This CDR3 has 16 residues. The CDR3 bases are TGTGCCAGCAGCTTTAAAGACAGGGTCTCCTACAATGAGCAGTTCTTC. Amino acids: CASSFKDRVSYNEQFF.

The chain has TRBV25-1 and TRBJ2-1; 10 positions agree with TRBD2. The trim removed 8 bases at V and 4 bases at J, leaving 5 bases unmatched. The CDR3 has 14 amino acids. CDR1 and CDR2 (germline): MGHDK, SYGVNS. The CDR3 region has the DNA TGTGCCAGCCATCATAGCGGGGGGTACAATGAGCAGTTCTTC. It translates to CASHHSGGYNEQFF.

The V and J genes are TRBV6-5 and TRBJ1-5; 7 bases fit TRBD1. The CDR3 consists of 14 residues. Trimming cost V 6 bases and J 4 bases; bases outside gene matches: 6. Germline V gives CDR1 MNHEY, CDR2 SVGAGI. CDR3 sequence (DNA): TGTGCCAGCAGCCGGGACAGCCTAAATCAGCCCCAGCATTTT. This sequence encodes CASSRDSLNQPQHF.

J is TRBJ2-1 and V is TRBV4-1, with 8 bases lining up with TRBD2. The germline V gene encodes CDR1 MGHRA and CDR2 YSYEKL. The length of the CDR3 is 14 residues. Trimming took 5 bases from V and 7 from J; bases not matched to a gene: 7. The CDR3 nucleotides are TGCGCCAGCAGCTCCCCCGGGACTAGGAATGAGCAGTTCTTC. The encoded protein is CASSSPGTRNEQFF.

The chain combines TRBV18 with TRBJ1-1; 7 bases map to TRBD1. The CDR3 loop spans 13 amino acids. The germline CDR1 and CDR2 sequences are KGHSH and LQKENI. V shed 6 bases and J 6 bases; nucleotides not matched to a gene: 7. The DNA for the CDR3 is TGTGCCAGCTCCCAGGGGGTTAGGGCTGAAGCTTTCTTT. It specifies CASSQGVRAEAFF.

The chain has TRBV6-5 and TRBJ1-3; D is unresolved. V lost 7 bases and J 4 bases, leaving 11 bases between the germline ends. CDR1 is MNHEY, CDR2 SVGAGI, per germline. The CDR3 is 13 amino acids. Here the CDR3 DNA reads TGTGCCAGCATCCCATATCTAGGAAACACCATATATTTT. Protein: CASIPYLGNTIYF.

The chain employs TRBV4-3 and TRBJ1-1; possible D gene TRBD1, 5 bases. This CDR3 is built from 16 residues. The V end was cut by 3 bases, the J end by 4 bases, with 18 bases between. The germline V gene has CDR1 LGHNA and CDR2 YSLEER. CDR3 loop: CASSHNLRAPGTEAFF. CDR3 in DNA: TGCGCCAGCAGCCATAATCTCAGGGCCCCCGGCACTGAAGCTTTCTTT.

This sequence joins TRBV7-9 and TRBJ1-6; D gene unclear. V was pared by 2 bases and J by 8 bases, with 13 bases between. Per the germline V gene, CDR1 is SEHNR and CDR2 is FQNEAQ (reference sequence). The CDR3 runs to 15 residues. The CDR3 DNA follows: TGTGCCAGCAGCTTACAGGCGCATTATGATTCACCCCTCCACTTT. It translates to CASSLQAHYDSPLHF.

This chain links TRBV20-1 with TRBJ1-2; D gene ambiguous. The germline V and J ends were trimmed by 1 base and 7 bases, with 7 bases remaining between them. CDR1 and CDR2 (germline): DFQATT, SNEGSKA (reference sequence). The CDR3 loop spans 11 amino acids. As DNA, the CDR3 is TGCAGTGCTAGAGCGGGATCTGGCTACACCTTC. It specifies CSARAGSGYTF.

The genes are TRBV18 and TRBJ2-7; weak D call: TRBD1 (6 bases). V shed 3 bases and J shed 6 bases, with 18 bases lying between them. Germline-derived CDR1 and CDR2 are KGHSH and LQKENI. The CDR3 extends over 15 amino acids. CDR3 in amino acids: CASSPSPGQSSEQYF. CDR3 nucleotides: TGTGCCAGCTCACCTTCGCCAGGACAGAGCTCCGAGCAGTACTTC.

V usage is TRBV11-2 and J usage is TRBJ2-1, with 12 bases aligning to TRBD2. The J segment lost 9 bases and the V segment lost 3 bases, leaving 3 bases of the junction unmatched. The V gene's germline CDR1 is SGHAT and CDR2 FQNNGV. The CDR3 runs 14 residues. In nucleotides, the CDR3 is TGTGCCAGCAGCTTGACTAGCGGGAGACGTGAGCAGTTCTTC. Residues: CASSLTSGRREQFF.

The chain has TRBV3-1 (or the pseudogene TRBV3-2) and TRBJ1-2; TRBD1 is a possible D gene (6 bases). The CDR3 consists of 15 residues. V was shortened by 1 base and J by 5 bases, with 14 bases between the two germline ends. Germline V gene data show CDR1 as LGHDT and CDR2 as YNNKEL (reference sequence). The CDR3 region has the DNA TGTGCCAGCAGCCAAGCCTACAGGGAATTTTATGGCTACACCTTC. The encoded protein is CASSQAYREFYGYTF.

For the CDR3, the DNA is TGTGCCAGCAGCTCTCTAGCGGGAGGATCCGAGCAGTACTTC. It is translated as CASSSLAGGSEQYF. The chain is built from TRBV7-2 and TRBJ2-7; 11 bases align to TRBD2. Germline CDR1 and CDR2: SGHTA and FQGNSA. V was pared by 4 bases and J by 6 bases, with 5 bases of the junction left unmatched. There are 14 residues in the CDR3.

The chain couples TRBV19 to TRBJ2-2, with D maybe TRBD2 (5 bases). The V end lost 6 bases, the J end lost 4 bases, and 12 bases lay between the germline ends. The CDR3 sequence is 14 residues long. CDR1 is LNHDA, CDR2 SQIVND, per germline (reference sequence). The CDR3 is CASRAGGSTGELFF. The CDR3 DNA follows: TGTGCCAGTAGGGCGGGTGGGAGCACCGGGGAGCTGTTTTTT.

This chain uses TRBV6-1 with TRBJ1-5; D unclear. V was pared by 3 bases and J by 0 bases, with 9 bases between. Germline values: CDR1 MNHNS, CDR2 SASEGT. The CDR3 runs to 15 residues. The CDR3 region is CASSEQVYSNQPQHF. CDR3 sequence (DNA): TGTGCCAGCAGTGAGCAGGTCTATAGCAATCAGCCCCAGCATTTT.

J is TRBJ2-3 and V is TRBV27; 12 nucleotides agree with TRBD2. CDR3 length: 15 residues. Losses at the gene ends were 4 bases for V and 11 bases for J; bases not matched to a gene: 10. Germline CDR1 reads MNHEY; CDR2 reads SMNVEV (reference sequence). The CDR3 here is CASSSGTSGSHKQYF. CDR3 in DNA: TGTGCCAGCAGTTCGGGGACTAGCGGGTCTCACAAGCAGTATTTT.

Turning to this clone: The same CDR3 is also encoded by other DNA sequences in this sample. This rearrangement joins TRBV5-1 to TRBJ2-7; 12 bases are a match to TRBD2. Germline V gene lookup returns CDR1 SGHRS and CDR2 YFSETQ. V gave up 1 base and J gave up 2 bases; unmatched junction bases: 1. The CDR3 runs 15 residues. The CDR3, as DNA: TGCGCCAGCAGCTTGAGACTAGCGGGGGCCTACGAGCAGTACTTC. Translation: CASSLRLAGAYEQYF. The full variable domain, rest sourced from reference TRBV5-1 and TRBJ2-7, is KAGVTQTPRYLIKTRGQQVTLSCSPISGHRSVSWYQQTPGQGLQFLFEYFSETQRNKGNFPGRFSGRQFSNSRSEMNVSTLELGDSALYLCASSLRLAGAYEQYFGPGTRLTVT.

Of note for this clone: Other nucleotide sequences from this sample produce the same CDR3. This chain connects TRBV12-3 or TRBV12-4 to TRBJ2-7; 7 nucleotides agree with TRBD1. The CDR3 totals 13 residues. V lost 5 bases, J lost 4 bases, and 5 bases stayed unmatched. Here the CDR3 DNA reads TGTGCCAGCAGTAGGGACAGCTCTTACGAGCAGTACTTC. This translates into CASSRDSSYEQYF.

V gene TRBV9 combines with J gene TRBJ1-6; 11 bases align to TRBD1. V lost 1 base to trimming and J lost 10 bases; unmatched junction nucleotides: 4. CDR3 size: 15 residues. The germline CDR1 and CDR2 sequences are SGDLS and YYNGEE. The CDR3 DNA reads TGTGCCAGCAGCGTAATGGACAGGGGGCCGTCACCCCTCCACTTT. Its protein product is CASSVMDRGPSPLHF.

The J gene is TRBJ2-3, the V gene TRBV9, with 9 nucleotides matching TRBD2. J lost 6 bases, V lost 1 base, and 9 bases had no gene match. In germline, CDR1 is SGDLS, CDR2 YYNGEE. The CDR3 totals 16 residues. The CDR3 spells CASSVLIAGVGDTQYF. In nucleotides, the CDR3 is TGTGCCAGCAGCGTATTGATAGCGGGAGTAGGGGATACGCAGTATTTT. Variable domain in full (rest from reference TRBV9 and TRBJ2-3): DSGVTQTPKHLITATGQRVTLRCSPRSGDLSVYWYQQSLDQGLQFLIQYYNGEERAKGNILERFSAQQFPDLHSELNLSSLELGDSALYFCASSVLIAGVGDTQYFGPGTRLTVL.

This chain joins TRBV11-2 and TRBJ2-2; 9 bases line up with TRBD1. The CDR3 runs to 16 residues. The V and J ends lost 3 bases and 6 bases, in that order; junction bases with no gene match: 8. The V gene's germline CDR1 is SGHAT and CDR2 FQNNGV. CDR3 loop: CASSLTGQGPAGELFF. The CDR3 region has the DNA TGTGCCAGCAGCTTGACGGGACAGGGTCCCGCCGGGGAGCTGTTTTTT. The whole variable domain, remainder taken from reference TRBV11-2 and TRBJ2-2, is EAGVAQSPRYKIIEKRQSVAFWCNPISGHATLYWYQQILGQGPKLLIQFQNNGVVDDSQLPKDRFSAERLKGVDSTLKIQPAKLEDSAVYLCASSLTGQGPAGELFFGEGSRLTVL.

Comment on this clone: The sample contains more than one DNA sequence encoding this CDR3. The genes are TRBV27 and TRBJ1-5, with D possibly matching TRBD1 (5 bases). Between the trimmed V and J ends, which lost 2 bases and 0 bases, there was a span of 5 bases. Germline values: CDR1 MNHEY, CDR2 SMNVEV (reference sequence). This CDR3 comprises 14 residues. This CDR3 is CASSLRGSNQPQHF. The CDR3 DNA is TGTGCCAGCAGTTTAAGGGGTAGCAATCAGCCCCAGCATTTT.

This chain connects TRBV19 to TRBJ2-7, with 10 bases lining up with TRBD1. Germline V CDR1 and CDR2: LNHDA, SQIVND (reference sequence). The V and J ends lost 5 bases and 5 bases, in that order; junction bases with no gene match: 3. The CDR3 spans 13 residues. The CDR3 loop is CASSLGQGNEQYF. CDR3 bases: TGTGCCAGTAGTTTGGGACAGGGGAACGAGCAGTACTTC.

The CDR3 reads CASRPRVDTEAFF. The CDR3, as DNA: TGTGCCAGCAGACCACGGGTGGACACTGAAGCTTTCTTT. The chain links TRBV6-6 to TRBJ1-1; D remains unclear. This CDR3 is built from 13 residues. V dropped 6 bases and J dropped 3 bases, with 11 bases sitting between them. Germline CDR1 and CDR2: MNHNY and SVGAGI (reference sequence).

The rearrangement uses TRBV6-5 and TRBJ2-7; 7 bases fit TRBD2. The CDR3 loop spans 15 amino acids. With V trimmed by 0 bases and J by 3 bases, 5 bases remained unmatched. Germline CDR1 MNHEY, CDR2 SVGAGI. As DNA, the CDR3 is TGTGCCAGCAGTTACTCCAGCGGGACTTACTACGAGCAGTACTTC. As protein: CASSYSSGTYYEQYF.

The V and J genes are TRBV19 and TRBJ2-1; 12 nucleotides match TRBD1. Germline V lookup: CDR1 LNHDA, CDR2 SQIVND (reference sequence). Trimming took 6 bases from V and 9 from J; bases not matched to a gene: 12. The CDR3 is 16 residues long. CDR3: CASRKLQGTGGPEQFF. CDR3 nucleotide sequence: TGTGCCAGTAGGAAACTCCAAGGGACAGGGGGCCCTGAGCAGTTCTTC.

CDR3 sequence reads: CASSYLAGGRDEQFF. DNA for the CDR3: TGTGCCAGCAGCTATCTAGCGGGAGGTAGGGATGAGCAGTTCTTC. The chain combines TRBV7-9 with TRBJ2-1, with 11 bases identical to TRBD2. Per germline, CDR1 SEHNR and CDR2 FQNEAQ (reference sequence). The CDR3 is 15 residues long. V shed 4 bases and J 8 bases; nucleotides not matched to a gene: 7. The whole variable domain, filled in from reference TRBV7-9 and TRBJ2-1, reads DTGVSQNPRHKITKRGQNVTFRCDPISEHNRLYWYRQTLGQGPEFLTYFQNEAQLEKSRLLSDRFSAERPKGSFSTLEIQRTEQGDSAMYLCASSYLAGGRDEQFFGPGTRLTVL.